This entry is about one TCR beta chain. What it recognizes is unknown. This specimen comes from a study of T cell repertoires in cytomegalovirus infection. For the study at large: Through public TCR beta signatures, both CMV infection and matching HLA type were indicated.

One entry per CDR3 protein results from TCRdb running MiXCR on the reads. The sample lists about 770,000 distinct CDR3 sequences, 25% to 30% occurring once. The CDR3 runs to 15 residues. J was trimmed by 2 bases and V by 2 bases; bases with no gene match: 3. Looked up from germline, CDR1 is LGHNA and CDR2 is YSLEER. This receptor was obtained from a human donor in good health (CMV status not recorded). Some clones in this sample may be carry-over from other donors' samples. The chain employs TRBV4-3 and TRBJ1-1; 9 bases map to TRBD1. The material was cultured CD8+ T cells from PBMCs, obtained from culture after CMV antigen stimulation. The CDR3 loop reads CASSQWTGANTEAFF. Here the CDR3 DNA reads TGCGCCAGCAGCCAATGGACAGGGGCTAACACTGAAGCTTTCTTT.